Below, one T cell receptor (beta chain) is given with its context. Its antigen is unknown. V dropped 6 bases and J dropped 4 bases, with 10 bases sitting between them. This CDR3 has 13 residues. Germline V gene sequence: CDR1 MDHEN, CDR2 SYDVKM. At deep level, the assay was performed. Splitting of each subset's genomic DNA was done evenly across several immunoSEQ plates. The data were produced by immunoSEQ multiplex PCR, yet TCRdb's version contains in-frame clones alone and is incomplete. The data show roughly 760,000 clones, about 74% seen once. This entry belongs to a study of shared clonotypes between healthy human individuals. Study-wide findings and caveats: Non-shared clonotypes had lower generation probabilities than those shared by all four donors. In having few donors, the study represented limited genetic and exposure-history diversity.

The sample comprised memory CD4+ T cells sorted from blood. Subset here: CD45RA-negative fraction. This sequence was found in a woman in her thirties in good health. The chain uses TRBV28 and TRBJ1-5; no reliable D call. The CDR3 protein is CASSLKDNQPQHF. The CDR3, as DNA: TGTGCCAGCAGCCTCAAGGATAATCAGCCCCAGCATTTT.